These 27 T cell receptor beta chains were all obtained from the same sample, sequenced in a study of early T cells in non-severe SARS-CoV-2 infection. TCRdb fed the 5' RACE reads into MiXCR, producing one record per CDR3 protein. The sample gives about 67,000 distinct CDR3 sequences, 11% of which show up once; around 4% is in the top ten. Source material: whole blood. The receptors were gathered from an adult who was a healthcare worker with PCR-confirmed SARS-CoV-2 infection or an uninfected control (not recorded which).

Many counts were recorded for this clonotype. V and J are TRBV11-1 and TRBJ2-3, with D hard to call. The ends were cut back, 3 bases at V and 4 bases at J, with 11 bases in the middle. The germline V gene encodes CDR1 SGHAT and CDR2 FQDESV (reference sequence). This CDR3 has 14 residues. CDR3 in amino acids: CASSLSLEADTQYF. The CDR3 DNA reads as TGTGCCAGCAGCTTGTCTCTAGAGGCAGATACGCAGTATTTT.

J is TRBJ2-1 and V is TRBV9; unclear D gene. With 4 bases removed from V and 4 bases from J, the gap between germline ends came to 15 bases. Per the germline V gene, CDR1 is SGDLS and CDR2 is YYNGEE. The CDR3 has 15 amino acids. The CDR3 nucleotides read TGTGCCAGCAGCCCCCCAGTGTCTTCATACAATGAGCAGTTCTTC. Amino acid sequence: CASSPPVSSYNEQFF.

This clonotype appeared many times. The chain couples TRBV7-9 to TRBJ2-1; 9 bases match TRBD1. The CDR3 sequence is 15 residues long. The germline CDR1 and CDR2 sequences are SEHNR and FQNEAQ (reference sequence). The J segment lost 3 bases and the V segment lost 5 bases, leaving 5 bases of the junction unmatched. Here the CDR3 reads CASSPTTGGYNEQFF. In DNA, the CDR3 is TGTGCCAGCAGCCCGACGACAGGGGGCTACAATGAGCAGTTCTTC.

The sample holds many counts of this clonotype. The chain uses TRBV19 and TRBJ2-1, with 7 nucleotides matching TRBD1. CDR3 length equals 12 residues. The germline CDR1 and CDR2 sequences are LNHDA and SQIVND (reference sequence). The trim removed 6 bases at V and 9 bases at J, leaving 5 bases unmatched. The chain's CDR3 is CASSMTGSEQFF. The CDR3 DNA reads TGTGCCAGTAGCATGACAGGGAGTGAGCAGTTCTTC.

This clonotype turned up a few times. This chain links TRBV7-3 with TRBJ2-5; 14 bases map to TRBD2. Losses at the gene ends were 4 bases for V and 2 bases for J; bases not matched to a gene: 3. Germline CDR1 is SGHTA and CDR2 is FQGTGA. The CDR3 is 16 amino acids. The CDR3 DNA follows: TGTGCCAGCAGCTCAGGGACTAGCGGGGGACAAGAGACCCAGTACTTC. Translation gives CASSSGTSGGQETQYF.

The sample holds a few counts of this clonotype. The rearrangement uses TRBV29-1 and TRBJ2-7; either TRBD1 or TRBD2 may supply D (5 bases each). From germline, CDR1 is SQVTM and CDR2 ANQGSEA. With 6 bases removed from V and 2 bases from J, the gap between germline ends came to 8 bases. The CDR3 has 11 residues. The CDR3 loop is CSVGTTYEQYF. The DNA for the CDR3 is TGCAGCGTCGGGACGACCTACGAGCAGTACTTC.

This clonotype has a count of ten or more. This chain connects TRBV18 to TRBJ2-3, with 10 nucleotides matching TRBD1. The CDR3 spans 19 residues. The germline gives CDR1 KGHSH, CDR2 LQKENI. Trimming took 6 bases from V and 4 from J; bases not matched to a gene: 19. The CDR3 loop reads CASSLAPGQGPVLADTQYF. Written as DNA, the CDR3 is TGTGCCAGCTCCCTCGCGCCGGGACAGGGGCCCGTTTTGGCAGATACGCAGTATTTT.

The V and J genes are TRBV28 and TRBJ1-4; D gene uncertain. CDR1 is MDHEN and CDR2 is SYDVKM in the germline V gene. Trimming removed 9 bases at V and 4 bases at J, with 12 bases between. This CDR3 region has 13 residues. Here the CDR3 reads CASTGPINEKLFF. The CDR3 DNA reads as TGTGCCAGTACTGGACCGATTAATGAAAAACTGTTTTTT.

This clonotype was detected ten times or more. Sequence at one end of the junction differs from germline and may be a read error. The chain carries TRBV12-3 or TRBV12-4 and TRBJ2-7, with TRBD2 identical over 7 bases. The CDR3 is 15 residues long. CDR3 region: CASSLGLAASYEQYF. Here the CDR3 DNA reads TGTGCCAGCAGCTTAGGTCTAGCGGCGTCCTACGAGCAGTACTTC.

This clonotype came up many times. This rearrangement joins TRBV5-1 to TRBJ1-1, with 8 bases lining up with TRBD1. V was clipped by 3 bases and J by 4 bases; unmatched bases: 11. This CDR3 is built from 16 residues. Germline CDR1 reads SGHRS; CDR2 reads YFSETQ. This CDR3 is CASSSGQGREGTEAFF. The CDR3 nucleotides are TGCGCCAGCAGCTCAGGACAGGGAAGAGAAGGCACTGAAGCTTTCTTT. Drawing the rest from reference TRBV5-1 and TRBJ1-1, the complete variable domain is KAGVTQTPRYLIKTRGQQVTLSCSPISGHRSVSWYQQTPGQGLQFLFEYFSETQRNKGNFPGRFSGRQFSNSRSEMNVSTLELGDSALYLCASSSGQGREGTEAFFGQGTRLTVV.

This clonotype was seen at least ten times. This sequence joins TRBV19 and TRBJ1-2; no definite D call. This CDR3 comprises 13 residues. Germline assignment: CDR1 LNHDA and CDR2 SQIVND (reference sequence). V lost 4 bases and J lost 2, with 8 bases in between. DNA of the CDR3: TGTGCCAGTAGTAGAGGTCCAAACTATGGCTACACCTTC. Translated, it gives CASSRGPNYGYTF.

This clonotype turned up a few times. The chain couples TRBV7-9 to TRBJ2-6; 7 positions match TRBD2. The CDR3 length is 17 residues. Germline CDR1 reads SEHNR; CDR2 reads FQNEAQ (reference sequence). The trim removed 5 bases at V and 2 bases at J, leaving 9 bases unmatched. CDR3 residues: CASSRYGGSTGANVLTF. CDR3 nucleotide sequence: TGTGCCAGCAGCCGATATGGCGGGAGTACTGGGGCCAACGTCCTGACTTTC.

The V gene is TRBV6-4, the J gene TRBJ2-3, with TRBD2 as a possible D gene (7 bases). V was clipped by 0 bases and J by 4 bases, with 11 bases between them. The CDR3 has 15 residues. CDR1 MRHNA and CDR2 SNTAGT come from the germline V gene. The DNA of the CDR3 is TGTGCCAGCAGTGACTCGGACGGGGGGCCAGATACGCAGTATTTT. It translates to CASSDSDGGPDTQYF.

With respect to this clonotype: A much larger clone lies one base from this, so it may be a read error. The V call is TRBV29-1, the J call TRBJ2-7; D may be TRBD2 (5 bases). The V end was cut by 6 bases, the J end by 5 bases, with 14 bases between. This CDR3 comprises 12 residues. Germline values: CDR1 SQVTM, CDR2 ANQGSEA. The CDR3 reads CSVTGETHEQYF. For the CDR3, the DNA is TGCAGCGTAACCGGGGAAACCCACGAGCAGTACTTC.

This clonotype was seen only a few times. The rearrangement uses TRBV12-3 or TRBV12-4 and TRBJ2-4; maybe TRBD1 (5 bases). V shed 1 base and J shed 0 bases, with 10 bases lying between them. There are 16 residues in the CDR3. The DNA of the CDR3 is TGTGCCAGCAGTTTAGGCAGGGTATTAGCCAAAAACATTCAGTACTTC. It codes for CASSLGRVLAKNIQYF.

This chain links TRBV6-6 with TRBJ2-5; TRBD2 matches at 16 bases. Trimming at V came to 6 bases and at J to 1 base, leaving 5 bases not matched to a gene. CDR3 length equals 17 residues. Germline CDR1 reads MNHNY; CDR2 reads SVGAGI (reference sequence). The CDR3 bases are TGTGCCAGCAGATCGGGACTAGCGGGAGGGCCCCAAGAGACCCAGTACTTC. It codes for CASRSGLAGGPQETQYF.

This sequence joins TRBV7-9 and TRBJ1-4, with D perhaps matching TRBD1 (6 bases). Germline CDR1 SEHNR, CDR2 FQNEAQ (reference sequence). This CDR3 contains 15 residues. The germline V and J ends were trimmed by 6 bases and 4 bases, with 15 bases remaining between them. The CDR3 sequence: CASSPRTAYNEKLFF. CDR3 coding DNA: TGTGCCAGCAGTCCCCGGACAGCGTATAATGAAAAACTGTTTTTT.

This clonotype was seen many times. V gene TRBV12-3 or TRBV12-4 combines with J gene TRBJ2-7; 9 bases match TRBD1. The J segment lost 2 bases and the V segment lost 4 bases, leaving 3 bases of the junction unmatched. The CDR3 covers 14 residues. The CDR3 loop reads CASSSTGGAYEQYF. In DNA form, the CDR3 reads TGTGCCAGCAGTTCGACAGGGGGTGCCTACGAGCAGTACTTC.

J is TRBJ2-3 and V is TRBV3-1; D ambiguous. The CDR3 runs 13 residues. V was shortened by 6 bases and J by 6 bases, with 13 bases between the two germline ends. The germline gives CDR1 LGHDT, CDR2 YNNKEL (reference sequence). DNA for the CDR3: TGTGCCAGCAGAACCGGGCATGATGATACGCAGTATTTT. This gives the protein CASRTGHDDTQYF.

J is TRBJ2-7 and V is TRBV3-1; tentative D call: TRBD2 (6 bases). From germline, CDR1 is LGHDT and CDR2 YNNKEL (reference sequence). This CDR3 is 15 amino acids long. With 4 bases removed from V and 0 bases from J, the gap between germline ends came to 13 bases. The CDR3 loop reads CASSPQSGPSYEQYF. CDR3 nucleotides: TGTGCCAGCAGCCCTCAGAGCGGGCCCTCCTACGAGCAGTACTTC.

This clonotype was found many times. The chain employs TRBV2 and TRBJ1-6; D remains ambiguous. Germline CDR1 is SNHLY and CDR2 is FYNNEI. V dropped 1 base and J dropped 4 bases, with 8 bases sitting between them. The CDR3 has 15 amino acids. The CDR3 nucleotides are TGTGCCAGCAGTGAAGGAAACAGTTATAATTCACCCCTCCACTTT. Amino acids: CASSEGNSYNSPLHF. The entire variable domain, with the rest obtained from reference TRBV2 and TRBJ1-6, is as follows: EPEVTQTPSHQVTQMGQEVILRCVPISNHLYFYWYRQILGQKVEFLVSFYNNEISEKSEIFDDQFSVERPDGSNFTLKIRSTKLEDSAMYFCASSEGNSYNSPLHFGNGTRLTVT.

This clonotype was observed at least ten times. The chain combines TRBV3-1 with TRBJ2-5; possibly TRBD2 for D (5 bases). The CDR3 is 13 residues long. V was clipped by 3 bases and J by 5 bases, with 10 bases between them. The germline CDR1 and CDR2 sequences are LGHDT and YNNKEL (reference sequence). The CDR3 is CASSQIARETQYF. CDR3 coding DNA: TGTGCCAGCAGCCAGATAGCGAGGGAGACCCAGTACTTC.

This clonotype was recorded many times. The rearrangement links TRBV11-2 to TRBJ2-7; 8 bases map to TRBD2. Germline V gene data show CDR1 as SGHAT and CDR2 as FQNNGV. The ends lost 5 bases at V and 6 bases at J; junction bases unmatched: 12. The CDR3 is 15 residues long. In DNA, the CDR3 is TGTGCCAGCAGCCCAACGACCGGACTAGCATCCGAGCAGTACTTC. Its protein is CASSPTTGLASEQYF.

This clonotype was counted ten times or more. The J gene is TRBJ1-5, the V gene TRBV10-3; TRBD1 aligns across 7 bases. V was pared by 2 bases and J by 4 bases, with 5 bases of the junction left unmatched. The germline V gene encodes CDR1 ENHRY and CDR2 SYGVKD. CDR3 length: 15 residues. The CDR3 DNA sequence: TGTGCCATCAGTGAGACGGGACAGCAAAATCAGCCCCAGCATTTT. Protein sequence: CAISETGQQNQPQHF.

This clonotype was picked up many times. The chain couples TRBV18 to TRBJ1-4; no clear D. V gave up 2 bases and J gave up 0 bases, with 13 bases separating them. This CDR3 is 17 amino acids long. Germline assignment: CDR1 KGHSH and CDR2 LQKENI. The CDR3 DNA sequence: TGTGCCAGCTCACCAGGAAGGGCTATCGCAACTAATGAAAAACTGTTTTTT. Translating it yields CASSPGRAIATNEKLFF.

V and J are TRBV9 and TRBJ2-2; D remains ambiguous. Germline CDR1 is SGDLS and CDR2 is YYNGEE. V was cut by 4 bases and J by 1 base, with 11 bases left in between. The CDR3 length is 15 residues. The CDR3 bases are TGTGCCAGCAGCCCCTTTATCAAGAACACCGGGGAGCTGTTTTTT. This sequence encodes CASSPFIKNTGELFF.

This clonotype was seen repeatedly, ten times or more. J is TRBJ2-5 and V is TRBV29-1; D gene ambiguous. V was cut by 3 bases and J by 4 bases, with 9 bases left in between. The CDR3 totals 12 residues. Germline CDR1 and CDR2: SQVTM and ANQGSEA. CDR3 residues: CSVEATGETQYF. The CDR3 coding sequence is TGCAGCGTTGAGGCTACGGGAGAGACCCAGTACTTC.